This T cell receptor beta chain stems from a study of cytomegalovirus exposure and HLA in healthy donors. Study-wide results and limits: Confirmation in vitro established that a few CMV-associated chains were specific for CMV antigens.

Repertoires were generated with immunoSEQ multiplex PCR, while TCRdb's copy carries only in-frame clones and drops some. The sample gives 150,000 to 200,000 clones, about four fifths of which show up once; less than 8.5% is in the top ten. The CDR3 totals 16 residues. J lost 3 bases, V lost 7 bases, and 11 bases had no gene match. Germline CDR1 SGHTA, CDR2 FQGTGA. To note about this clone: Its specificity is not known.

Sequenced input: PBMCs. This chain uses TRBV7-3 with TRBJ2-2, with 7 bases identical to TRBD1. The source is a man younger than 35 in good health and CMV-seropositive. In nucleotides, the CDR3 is TGTGCCAGCAAAACCACGGGGACAGATTACACCGGGGAGCTGTTTTTT. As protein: CASKTTGTDYTGELFF.